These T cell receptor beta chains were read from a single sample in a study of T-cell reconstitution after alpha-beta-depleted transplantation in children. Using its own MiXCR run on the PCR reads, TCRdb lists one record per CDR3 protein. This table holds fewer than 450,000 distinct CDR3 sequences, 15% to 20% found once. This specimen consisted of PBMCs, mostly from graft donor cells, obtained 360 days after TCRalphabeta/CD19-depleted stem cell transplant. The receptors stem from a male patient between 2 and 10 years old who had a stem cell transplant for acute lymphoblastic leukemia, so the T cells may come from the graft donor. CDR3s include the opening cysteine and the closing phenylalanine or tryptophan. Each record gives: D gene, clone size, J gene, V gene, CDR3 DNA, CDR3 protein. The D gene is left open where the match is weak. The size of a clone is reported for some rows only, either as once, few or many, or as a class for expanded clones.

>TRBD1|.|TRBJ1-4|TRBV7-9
TGTGCCAGCAGCTCAACCGGGACAGCGAATGAAAAACTGTTTTTT
CASSSTGTANEKLFF
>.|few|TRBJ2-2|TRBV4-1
TGCGCCAGCAGCCAAGAAGGGCCTAACACCGGGGAGCTGTTTTTT
CASSQEGPNTGELFF
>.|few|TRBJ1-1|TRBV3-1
TGTGCCAGCACAAGGGGCGCGAGTGGAGCTTTCTTT
CASTRGASGAFF
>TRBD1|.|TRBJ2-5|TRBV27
TGTGCCAGCAGCACCGGGACAGGGGGCGGGTACCAAGAGACCCAGTACTTC
CASSTGTGGGYQETQYF
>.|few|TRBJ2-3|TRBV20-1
TGCAGAGCCCAGGGGAGCGCAGATACGCAGTATTTT
CRAQGSADTQYF
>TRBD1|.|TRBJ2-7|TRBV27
TGTGCCAGCAGACTTTCCGGGACAGGGGGTTGGTACGAGCAGTACTTC
CASRLSGTGGWYEQYF
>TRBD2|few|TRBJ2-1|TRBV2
TGTGCCAGCGGGTCGAGACTAGCGGCCAATGAGCAGTTCTTC
CASGSRLAANEQFF
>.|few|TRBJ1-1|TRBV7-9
TGTGCCAGCAGCTTGGCCCACACGGGCACTGAAGCTTTCTTT
CASSLAHTGTEAFF
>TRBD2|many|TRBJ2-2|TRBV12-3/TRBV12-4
TGTGCCAGCAGCCCGACTAGCTCCTCCGGGGAGCTGTTTTTT
CASSPTSSSGELFF
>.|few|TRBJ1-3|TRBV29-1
TGCAGCGTTGTAGGGAATGGAAACACCATATATTTT
CSVVGNGNTIYF
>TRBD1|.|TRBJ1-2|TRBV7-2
TGTGCCAGCAGCTGGACAGGGAGACAAAACTATGGCTACACCTTC
CASSWTGRQNYGYTF
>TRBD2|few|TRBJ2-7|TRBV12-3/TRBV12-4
TGTGCCAGCACCTTAGCGGGAGGGCCCTCCGAGCAGTACTTC
CASTLAGGPSEQYF
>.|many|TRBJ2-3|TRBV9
TGTGCCAGCAGCGTAGCTAGGAGGGGGTCAGATACGCAGTATTTT
CASSVARRGSDTQYF
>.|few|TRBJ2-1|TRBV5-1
TGCGCCAGCAGCTTGGGCGAAGCAGTCAATGAGCAGTTCTTC
CASSLGEAVNEQFF
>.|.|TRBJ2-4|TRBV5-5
TGTGCCAGCAGCTTGGAGGAGGGGGCAAGGAACATTCAGTACTTC
CASSLEEGARNIQYF
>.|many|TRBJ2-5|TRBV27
TGTGCCAGCAGTTCGACTAGGTTCAGAGAGACCCAGTACTTC
CASSSTRFRETQYF
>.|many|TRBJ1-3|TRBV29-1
TGCAGCGTTACCGGACTTGGAAACACCATATATTTT
CSVTGLGNTIYF
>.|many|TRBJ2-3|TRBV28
TGTGCCAGCAGACCCGCCCCCCGCACAGATACGCAGTATTTT
CASRPAPRTDTQYF
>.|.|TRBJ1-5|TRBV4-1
TGCGCCAGCAGCCAAGATTTTTGGAGGGATCAGCCCCAGCATTTT
CASSQDFWRDQPQHF
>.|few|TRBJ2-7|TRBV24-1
TGTGCCACCAGATCGGGACAGCCGATACCGGGACTATCCTCCTACGAGCAGTACTTC
CATRSGQPIPGLSSYEQYF
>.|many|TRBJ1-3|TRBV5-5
TGTGCCAGCAGCTTGGGCTTGGGCACAGAAGGAAACACCATATATTTT
CASSLGLGTEGNTIYF
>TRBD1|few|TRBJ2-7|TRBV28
TGTGCCAGCAGTTCACTTTACGACAGGGCTATCTTCTACGAGCAGTACTTC
CASSSLYDRAIFYEQYF
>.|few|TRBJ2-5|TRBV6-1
TGTGCCAGCAGTGGTACAGGGGAGACCCAGTACTTC
CASSGTGETQYF
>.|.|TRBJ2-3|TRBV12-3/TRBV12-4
TGTGCCAGCAGTTTCATGCGGGACACTTACACAGATACGCAGTATTTT
CASSFMRDTYTDTQYF
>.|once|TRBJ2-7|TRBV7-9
TGTGCCGGCACCGACAGTTCCTACGAGCAGTACTTC
CAGTDSSYEQYF
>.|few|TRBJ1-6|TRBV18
TGTGCCAGCTCACCAGGGATTGGGACCTATAATTCACCCCTCCACTTT
CASSPGIGTYNSPLHF
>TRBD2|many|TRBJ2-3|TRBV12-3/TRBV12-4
TGTGCCAGCAGTTTACTAGCGGGAGATACGCAGTATTTT
CASSLLAGDTQYF
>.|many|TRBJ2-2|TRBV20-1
TGCAGTGCTAGCCCCTGGGGCGGGGAGCTGTTTTTT
CSASPWGGELFF
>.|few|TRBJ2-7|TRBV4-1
TGCGCCAGCAGCCAAGATTTCAGAAAGGCGGGCTACGAGCAGTACTTC
CASSQDFRKAGYEQYF
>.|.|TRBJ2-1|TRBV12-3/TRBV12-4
TGTGCCAGCATCGAACGGGAGTCCGCCTACAATGAGCAGTTCTTC
CASIERESAYNEQFF
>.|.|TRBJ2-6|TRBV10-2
TGCGCCAGCAGTGAGAGGCGGACGTTAATCTCTGGGGCCAACGTCCTGACTTTC
CASSERRTLISGANVLTF
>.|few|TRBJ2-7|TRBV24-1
TGTGCCACCAGTGCCTCTACTCCCAGCTCCTACGAGCAGTACTTC
CATSASTPSSYEQYF
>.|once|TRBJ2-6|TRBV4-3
TGCGCCAGCAGGGACGGCCGCTCTGGGGCCAACGTCCTGACTTTC
CASRDGRSGANVLTF
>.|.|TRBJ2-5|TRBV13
TGTGCCAGCAGCTTAGAACAAATTGGGGAGACCCAGTACTTC
CASSLEQIGETQYF
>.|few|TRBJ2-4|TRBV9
TGTGCCAGCAGCGTAGGTATAGCCAAAAACATTCAGTACTTC
CASSVGIAKNIQYF
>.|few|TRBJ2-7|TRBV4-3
TGCGCCAGCAGCCAAGATTACAGGGGGGGAGAGCAGTACTTC
CASSQDYRGGEQYF
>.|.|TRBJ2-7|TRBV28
TGTGCCAGCAGTCATGACAGTTCCTACGAGCAGTACTTC
CASSHDSSYEQYF
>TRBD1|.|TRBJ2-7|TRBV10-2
TGCGCCAGCAGGGACAGGTTCTACGAGCAGTACTTC
CASRDRFYEQYF
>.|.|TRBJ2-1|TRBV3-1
TGTGCCAGCAGCCAAGACGGGAATTCCTACAATGAGCAGTTCTTC
CASSQDGNSYNEQFF
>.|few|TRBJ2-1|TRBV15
TGTGCCACCAGCAGAGATCGACCGAGGGGATACAATGAGCAGTTCTTC
CATSRDRPRGYNEQFF
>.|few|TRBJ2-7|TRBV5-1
TGCGCCAGCCAATCTCTAGAGAAGTCCTACGAGCAGTACTTC
CASQSLEKSYEQYF
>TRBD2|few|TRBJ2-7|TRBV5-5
TGTGCCAGCAGCTCACCAATAGCGGGAGCGTACTCCGAGCAGTACTTC
CASSSPIAGAYSEQYF
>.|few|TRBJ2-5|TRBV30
TGTGCCTGGAGTGTCACGGGTTGGGAGACCCAGTACTTC
CAWSVTGWETQYF
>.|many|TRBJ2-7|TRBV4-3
TGCGCCAGCAGCCAAGACCGGGACATCTCCTACGAGCAGTACTTC
CASSQDRDISYEQYF
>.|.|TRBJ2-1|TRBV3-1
TGTGCCAGCAGCCAAGTGTTTAGGTGGGGGGACAGCTCCTACAATGAGCAGTTCTTC
CASSQVFRWGDSSYNEQFF
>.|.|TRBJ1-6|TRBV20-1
TGCAGTGCCCCCCGGGCAGACCTACATGATTCACCCCTCCACTTT
CSAPRADLHDSPLHF
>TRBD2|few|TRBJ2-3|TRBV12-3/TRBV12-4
TGTGCCAGCAGGCATACTAGCGGGAGCACAGATACGCAGTATTTT
CASRHTSGSTDTQYF
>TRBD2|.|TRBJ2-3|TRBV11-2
TGTGCCAGCAGCCCGAGGAGCGGGGCTTCTAGCACAGATACGCAGTATTTT
CASSPRSGASSTDTQYF
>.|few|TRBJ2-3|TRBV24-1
TGTGCCACCAGTCGCCCCCTCCGGGGTTCATCTAGCACAGATACGCAGTATTTT
CATSRPLRGSSSTDTQYF
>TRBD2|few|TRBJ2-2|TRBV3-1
TGTGCCAGCAGCCAAGAGGGACTAGTCGGTACCGGGGAGCTGTTTTTT
CASSQEGLVGTGELFF